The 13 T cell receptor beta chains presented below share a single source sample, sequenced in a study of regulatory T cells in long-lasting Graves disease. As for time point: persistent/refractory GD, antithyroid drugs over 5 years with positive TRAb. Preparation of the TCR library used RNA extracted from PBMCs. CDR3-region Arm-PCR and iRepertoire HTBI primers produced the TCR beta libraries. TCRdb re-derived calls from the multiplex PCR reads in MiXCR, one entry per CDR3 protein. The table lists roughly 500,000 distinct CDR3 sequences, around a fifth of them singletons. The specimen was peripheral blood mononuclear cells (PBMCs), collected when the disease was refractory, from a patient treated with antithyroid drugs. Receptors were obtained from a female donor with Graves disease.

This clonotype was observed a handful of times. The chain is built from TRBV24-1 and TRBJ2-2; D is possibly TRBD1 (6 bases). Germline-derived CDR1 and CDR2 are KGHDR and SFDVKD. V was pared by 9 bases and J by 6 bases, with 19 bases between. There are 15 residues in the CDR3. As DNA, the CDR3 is TGTGCCACCTCCCGAGGCAGGGGTAACCCCGGGGAGCTGTTTTTT. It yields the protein CATSRGRGNPGELFF.

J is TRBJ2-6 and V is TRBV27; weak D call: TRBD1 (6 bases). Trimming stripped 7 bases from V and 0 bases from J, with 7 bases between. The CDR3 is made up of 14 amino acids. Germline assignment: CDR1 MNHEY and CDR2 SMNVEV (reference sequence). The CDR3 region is CASTGDSGANVLTF. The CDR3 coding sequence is TGTGCCAGCACAGGGGACTCTGGGGCCAACGTCCTGACTTTC.

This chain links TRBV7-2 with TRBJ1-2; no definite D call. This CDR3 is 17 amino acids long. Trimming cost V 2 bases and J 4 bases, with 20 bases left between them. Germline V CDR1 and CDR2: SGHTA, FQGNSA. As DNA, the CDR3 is TGTGCCAGCAGCTTAAAATATGTTCGAACGGTCTTCTATGGCTACACCTTC. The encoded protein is CASSLKYVRTVFYGYTF.

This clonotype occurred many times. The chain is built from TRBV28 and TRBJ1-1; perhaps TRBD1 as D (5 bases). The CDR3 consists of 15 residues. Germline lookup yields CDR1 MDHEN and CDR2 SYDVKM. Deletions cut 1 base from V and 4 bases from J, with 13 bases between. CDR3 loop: CASSLSGGVFTEAFF. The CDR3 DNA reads TGTGCCAGCAGTTTATCAGGAGGGGTATTCACTGAAGCTTTCTTT.

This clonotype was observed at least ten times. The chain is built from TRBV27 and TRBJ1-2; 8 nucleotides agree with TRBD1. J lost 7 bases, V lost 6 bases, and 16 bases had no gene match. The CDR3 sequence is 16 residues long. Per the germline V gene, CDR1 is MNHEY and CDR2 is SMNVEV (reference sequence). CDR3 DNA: TGTGCCAGCAGGTTAGCTGGGACAGGAAAGAAAAGTGGCTACACCTTC. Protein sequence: CASRLAGTGKKSGYTF.

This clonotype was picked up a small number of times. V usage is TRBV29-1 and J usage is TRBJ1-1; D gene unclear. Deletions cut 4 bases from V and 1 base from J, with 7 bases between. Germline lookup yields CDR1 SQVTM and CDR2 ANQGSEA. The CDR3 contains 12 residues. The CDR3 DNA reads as TGCAGCGTTGCCGCATGGAACACTGAAGCTTTCTTT. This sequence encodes CSVAAWNTEAFF.

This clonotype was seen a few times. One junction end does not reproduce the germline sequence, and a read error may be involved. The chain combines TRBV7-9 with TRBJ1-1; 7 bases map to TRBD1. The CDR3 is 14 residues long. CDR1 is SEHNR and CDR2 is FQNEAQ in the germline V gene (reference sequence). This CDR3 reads CASSRDSVNTEAFF. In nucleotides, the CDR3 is TGTGCCAGCAGCAGGGACAGTGTGAATACTGAAGCTTTCTTT. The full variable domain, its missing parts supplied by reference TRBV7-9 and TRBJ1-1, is DTGVSQNPRHKITKRGQNVTFRCDPISEHNRLYWYRQTLGQGPEFLTYFQNEAQLEKSRLLSDRFSAERPKGSFSTLEIQRTEQGDSAMYLCASSRDSVNTEAFFGQGTRLTVV.

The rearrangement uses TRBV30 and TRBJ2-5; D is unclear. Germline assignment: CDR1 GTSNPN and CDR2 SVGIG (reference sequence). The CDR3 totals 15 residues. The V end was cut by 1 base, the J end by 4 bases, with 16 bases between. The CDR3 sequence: CAWSDLGMTGETQYF. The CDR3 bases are TGTGCCTGGAGTGACCTCGGCATGACGGGAGAGACCCAGTACTTC.

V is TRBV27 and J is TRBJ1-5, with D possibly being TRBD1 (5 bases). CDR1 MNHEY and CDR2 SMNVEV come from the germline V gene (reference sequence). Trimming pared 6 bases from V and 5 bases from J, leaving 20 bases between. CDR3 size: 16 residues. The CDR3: CASRSSGAWGDQPQHF. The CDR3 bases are TGTGCCAGCAGATCGTCCGGGGCATGGGGCGATCAGCCCCAGCATTTT.

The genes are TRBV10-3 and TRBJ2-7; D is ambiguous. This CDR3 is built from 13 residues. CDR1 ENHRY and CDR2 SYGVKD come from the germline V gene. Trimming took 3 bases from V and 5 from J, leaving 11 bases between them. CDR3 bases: TGTGCCATCAGTGAATCGCCTCGTGACGAGCAGTACTTC. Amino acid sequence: CAISESPRDEQYF.

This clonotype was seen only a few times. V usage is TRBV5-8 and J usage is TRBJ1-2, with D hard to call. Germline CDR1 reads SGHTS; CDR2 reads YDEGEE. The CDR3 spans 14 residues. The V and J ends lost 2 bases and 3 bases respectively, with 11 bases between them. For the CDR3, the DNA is TGTGCCAGCAGCTTCTTCCCGGACGACTATGGCTACACCTTC. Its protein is CASSFFPDDYGYTF.

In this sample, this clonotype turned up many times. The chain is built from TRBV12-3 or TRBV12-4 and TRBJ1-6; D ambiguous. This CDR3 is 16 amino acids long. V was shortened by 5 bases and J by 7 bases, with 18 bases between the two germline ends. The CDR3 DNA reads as TGTGCCAGCAGTCAAGCCCCTGCCGGGCGGAATTCACCCCTCCACTTT. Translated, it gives CASSQAPAGRNSPLHF.

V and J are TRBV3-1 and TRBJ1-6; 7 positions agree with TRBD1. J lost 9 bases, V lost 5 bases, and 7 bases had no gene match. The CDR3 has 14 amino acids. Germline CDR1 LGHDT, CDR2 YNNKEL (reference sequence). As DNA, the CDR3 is TGTGCCAGCAGCTCGCGACAGGGCAGTTCACCCCTCCACTTT. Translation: CASSSRQGSSPLHF.